The source of this T cell receptor (beta chain) is a study of blood T cell repertoires in COVID-19. Participant ages covered roughly 18 to 89 years across 24 US areas. Participants reported their clinical history, and cohort assignment relied on those reports. Study processing details: Reference gene primer amplification in the assay estimated nucleated cell counts. Profiled with immunoSEQ multiplex PCR; TCRdb holds only in-frame clones, not every one. D and trimming were read from the DNA, whereas the V and J calls and clone size are those reported in that table. The data contain about 400,000 clones, roughly 87% of them singletons. The receptor was derived from a woman aged 25 to 39 who had recovered from COVID-19. The sample comprised PBMCs or T cells enriched from blood (not recorded which).

The chain's CDR3 is CASARGSSASPLHF. Written as DNA, the CDR3 is TGTGCCAGCGCCCGGGGGAGTTCGGCTTCACCCCTCCACTTT. The chain uses TRBV27 and TRBJ1-6, with D perhaps matching TRBD1 (5 bases). The CDR3 consists of 14 residues. Germline values: CDR1 MNHEY, CDR2 SMNVEV (reference sequence). The V gene lost 8 bases and the J gene lost 9 bases, with 17 bases spanning the gap.